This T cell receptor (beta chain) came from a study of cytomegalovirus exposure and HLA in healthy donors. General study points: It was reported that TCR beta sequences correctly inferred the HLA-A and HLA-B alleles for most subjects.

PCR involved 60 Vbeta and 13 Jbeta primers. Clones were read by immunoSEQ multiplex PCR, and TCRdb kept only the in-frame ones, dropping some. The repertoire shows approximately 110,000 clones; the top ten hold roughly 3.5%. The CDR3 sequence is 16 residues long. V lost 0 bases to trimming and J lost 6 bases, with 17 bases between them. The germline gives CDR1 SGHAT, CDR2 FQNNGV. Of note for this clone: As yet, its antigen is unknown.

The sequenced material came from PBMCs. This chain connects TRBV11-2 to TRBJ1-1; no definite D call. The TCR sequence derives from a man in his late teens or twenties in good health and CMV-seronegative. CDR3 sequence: CASSLEPERARAEAFF. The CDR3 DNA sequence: TGTGCCAGCAGCTTAGAGCCGGAAAGGGCGAGGGCTGAAGCTTTCTTT.